This T cell receptor (beta chain) was sequenced during a study of T-cell reconstitution after alpha-beta-depleted transplantation in children. This clonotype was detected a few times. Unique molecular identifiers were built into the TCRbeta library. A single record per CDR3 protein comes from TCRdb applying MiXCR to the PCR reads. The data contain about 400,000 distinct CDR3 sequences, roughly 20% of them singletons. The CDR3 spans 14 residues. Germline lookup yields CDR1 SGHNT and CDR2 YYREEE (reference sequence). Trimming removed 7 bases at V and 0 bases at J, with 12 bases between. The rearrangement joins TRBV5-4 to TRBJ2-3; D perhaps matches TRBD2 (5 bases). This sequence originates from a human donor who donated a stem cell graft to a child with acute myeloid leukemia. Specimen: PBMCs from the stem cell graft donor, collected from the stem cell graft. CDR3 nucleotide sequence: TGTGCCAGCGGAGCGGATACTAGCACAGATACGCAGTATTTT. Its translation: CASGADTSTDTQYF.